This T cell receptor (beta chain) was recovered during a study of CD8+ T cells in alopecia areata. Extraction of RNA preceded its reverse transcription into cDNA, which served as the sequencing template. Measured with immunoSEQ multiplex PCR; TCRdb has only the in-frame clones, and not every one. Of approximately 200,000 clones in the sample, less than 45% were seen once. As to this clone: The antigen is not known.

The CDR3 spans 14 residues. The germline V gene encodes CDR1 SNHLY and CDR2 FYNNEI. V lost 7 bases, J lost 3 bases, and 7 bases stayed unmatched. General study points: Persistence during tofacitinib was seen for many expanded lesional clones in scalp and blood. Alphabeta T cells residing in normal skin are also sequenced in scalp samples. On tofacitinib, scalp clonality and expanded CD8+ clones among top 100 fell significantly.

Treatment in this sample: oral pan-JAK inhibitor, 5-10 mg twice daily. This receptor was identified in a human donor with alopecia areata. V and J are TRBV2 and TRBJ2-7; 9 nucleotides match TRBD1. This sample comprised CD4+ T cells sorted from blood, obtained at roughly week 36, from a patient treated with tofacitinib. The CDR3 region has the DNA TGTGCCAGCATCCAGGACAGGGGTCTCTACGAGCAGTACTTC. Its translation: CASIQDRGLYEQYF.